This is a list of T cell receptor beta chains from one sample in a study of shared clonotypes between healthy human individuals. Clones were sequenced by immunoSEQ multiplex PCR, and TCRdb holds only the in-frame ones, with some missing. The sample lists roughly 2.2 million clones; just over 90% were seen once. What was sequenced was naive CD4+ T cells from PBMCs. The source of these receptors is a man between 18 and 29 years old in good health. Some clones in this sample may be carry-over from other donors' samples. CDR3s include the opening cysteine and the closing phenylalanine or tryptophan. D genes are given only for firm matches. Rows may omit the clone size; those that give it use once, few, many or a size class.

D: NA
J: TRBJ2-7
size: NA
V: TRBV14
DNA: TGTGCCAGCAGCCCGAAGGGAATTTACGAGCAGTACTTC
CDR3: CASSPKGIYEQYF

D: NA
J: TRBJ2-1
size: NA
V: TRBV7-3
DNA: TGTGCCAGCAGCTTACCGGGAAACAATGAGCAGTTCTTC
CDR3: CASSLPGNNEQFF

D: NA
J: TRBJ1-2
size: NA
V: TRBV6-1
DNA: TGTGCCAGCAGGCGGGATAACTATGGCTACACCTTC
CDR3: CASRRDNYGYTF

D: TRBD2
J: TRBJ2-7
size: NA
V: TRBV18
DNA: TGTGCCAGCTCACCTCAAGCGGGAGGGTTCTCAATTACGTCCGAGCAGTACTTC
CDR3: CASSPQAGGFSITSEQYF

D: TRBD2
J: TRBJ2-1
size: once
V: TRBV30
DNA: TGTGCCTGGAGTATGATGGGACTAGGCAATGAGCAGTTCTTC
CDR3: CAWSMMGLGNEQFF

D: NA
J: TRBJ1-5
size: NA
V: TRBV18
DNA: TGTGCCAGCTCACCAGGGACATCGCTGGCCTATCAGCCCCAGCATTTT
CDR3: CASSPGTSLAYQPQHF

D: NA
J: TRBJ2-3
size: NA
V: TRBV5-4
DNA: TGTGCCGTCCGCGTGGCCATGGACACAGATACGCAGTATTTT
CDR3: CAVRVAMDTDTQYF

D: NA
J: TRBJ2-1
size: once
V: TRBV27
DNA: TGTGCCAGCACCGCAAGGGGGAACAGTTACAATGAGCAGTTCTTC
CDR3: CASTARGNSYNEQFF

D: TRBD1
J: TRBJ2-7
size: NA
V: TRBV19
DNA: TGTGCCAGTCTAAAAACCGGGACAGCCTCCTCCTACGAGCAGTACTTC
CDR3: CASLKTGTASSYEQYF

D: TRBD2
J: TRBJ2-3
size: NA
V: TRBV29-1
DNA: TGCAGCGTAAAGGGACTAGCGGAACTTAGCACAGATACGCAGTATTTT
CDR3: CSVKGLAELSTDTQYF

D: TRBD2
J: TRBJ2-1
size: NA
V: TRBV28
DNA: TGTGCCAGCAGGGGACCTGGGACTAGCGGGAGGGCCGGGTACAATGAGCAGTTCTTC
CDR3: CASRGPGTSGRAGYNEQFF

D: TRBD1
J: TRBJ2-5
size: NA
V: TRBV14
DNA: TGTGCCAGCAGCCTGGGGGACAGAAGCCAAGAGACCCAGTACTTC
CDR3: CASSLGDRSQETQYF

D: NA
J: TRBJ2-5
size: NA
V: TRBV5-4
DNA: TGTGCCAGCAGCTTCGGTAGGAGGGGGCAGAAAGAGACCCAGTACTTC
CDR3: CASSFGRRGQKETQYF

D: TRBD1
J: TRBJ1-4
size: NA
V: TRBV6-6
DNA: TGTGCCAGCAGTACAGGGGTCCATGAAAAACTGTTTTTT
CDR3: CASSTGVHEKLFF

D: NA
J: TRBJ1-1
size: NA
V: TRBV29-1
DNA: TGCAGCGCCACCCCTGCGGACACTGAAGCTTTCTTT
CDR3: CSATPADTEAFF

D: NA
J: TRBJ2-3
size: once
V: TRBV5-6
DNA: TGTGCCAGCACCCCTCGGGTAGTAACAGATACGCAGTATTTT
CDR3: CASTPRVVTDTQYF

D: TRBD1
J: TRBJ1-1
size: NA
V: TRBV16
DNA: TGTGCCAGCAGTCGACAGGGGGCGGTGGAAGCTTTCTTT
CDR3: CASSRQGAVEAFF

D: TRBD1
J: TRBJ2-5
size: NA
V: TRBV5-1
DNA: TGCGCCAGCAATAGGGACAGTCCTCAAGAGACCCAGTACTTC
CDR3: CASNRDSPQETQYF